This T cell receptor (beta chain) was observed in a study of blood T cell repertoires in COVID-19. About the study: COVID-19 samples, acute and convalescent, were from the United States, Italy and Spain. The cDNA or gDNA used as material had been derived from T cells, B-cell-depleted T cells, or PBMCs.

CDR1 is SEHNR and CDR2 is FQNEAQ in the germline V gene (reference sequence). The CDR3 runs 13 residues. Trimming left V 5 bases short and J 2 bases short, with 7 bases between. Authors' processing steps: The assay estimated nucleated cells by amplifying reference gene primers. The data were produced by immunoSEQ multiplex PCR, yet TCRdb's version contains in-frame clones alone and is incomplete. V and J calls and clone size come straight from that table; D and trimming were deduced from the DNA. This table holds 150,000 to 200,000 clones, over 85% found once. What was sequenced was peripheral blood. The V gene is TRBV7-9, the J gene TRBJ1-3; no clear D gene. The TCR was taken from a woman aged 45-60 years with acute or convalescent COVID-19. CDR3 sequence: CASSLNTGNTIYF. CDR3 bases: TGTGCCAGCAGCCTTAATACTGGAAACACCATATATTTT.